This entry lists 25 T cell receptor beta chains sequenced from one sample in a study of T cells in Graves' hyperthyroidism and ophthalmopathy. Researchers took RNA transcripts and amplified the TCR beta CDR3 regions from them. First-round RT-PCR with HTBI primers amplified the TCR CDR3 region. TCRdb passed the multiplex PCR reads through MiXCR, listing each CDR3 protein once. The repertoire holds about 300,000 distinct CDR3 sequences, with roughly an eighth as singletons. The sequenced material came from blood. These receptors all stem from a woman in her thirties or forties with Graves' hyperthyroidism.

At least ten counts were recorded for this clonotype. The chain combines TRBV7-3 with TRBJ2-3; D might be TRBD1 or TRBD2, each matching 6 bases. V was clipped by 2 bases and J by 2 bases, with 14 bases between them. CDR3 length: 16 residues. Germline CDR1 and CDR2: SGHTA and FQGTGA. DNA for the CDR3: TGTGCCAGCAGCTTAGCCGGGGGCAGGCCCACAGATACGCAGTATTTT. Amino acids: CASSLAGGRPTDTQYF.

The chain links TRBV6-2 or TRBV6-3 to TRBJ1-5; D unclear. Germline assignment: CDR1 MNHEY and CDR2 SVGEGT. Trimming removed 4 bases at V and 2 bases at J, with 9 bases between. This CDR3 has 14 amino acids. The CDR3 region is CASSWQAGNQPQHF. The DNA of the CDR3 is TGTGCCAGCAGTTGGCAAGCCGGCAATCAGCCCCAGCATTTT.

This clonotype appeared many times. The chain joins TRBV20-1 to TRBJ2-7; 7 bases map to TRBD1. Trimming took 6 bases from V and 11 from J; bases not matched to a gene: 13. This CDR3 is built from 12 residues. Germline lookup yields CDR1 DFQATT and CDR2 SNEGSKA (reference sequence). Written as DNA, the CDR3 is TGCAGTGCCGCCCAACACAGGGGCAAGAAGTACTTC. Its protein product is CSAAQHRGKKYF.

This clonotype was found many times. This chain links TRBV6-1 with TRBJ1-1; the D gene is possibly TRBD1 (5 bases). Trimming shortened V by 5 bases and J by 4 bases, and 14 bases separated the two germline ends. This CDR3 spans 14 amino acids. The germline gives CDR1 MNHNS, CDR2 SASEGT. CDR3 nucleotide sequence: TGTGCCAGCAGTTCGGGAGCGAGGGGCACTGAAGCTTTCTTT. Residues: CASSSGARGTEAFF.

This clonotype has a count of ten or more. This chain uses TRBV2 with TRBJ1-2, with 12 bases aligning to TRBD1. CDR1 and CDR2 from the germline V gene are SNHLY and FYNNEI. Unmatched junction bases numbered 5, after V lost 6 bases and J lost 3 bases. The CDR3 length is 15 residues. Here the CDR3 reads CASRPGTGGDYGYTF. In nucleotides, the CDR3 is TGTGCCAGCAGGCCAGGGACAGGGGGCGACTATGGCTACACCTTC. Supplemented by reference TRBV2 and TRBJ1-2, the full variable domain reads EPEVTQTPSHQVTQMGQEVILRCVPISNHLYFYWYRQILGQKVEFLVSFYNNEISEKSEIFDDQFSVERPDGSNFTLKIRSTKLEDSAMYFCASRPGTGGDYGYTFGSGTRLTVV.

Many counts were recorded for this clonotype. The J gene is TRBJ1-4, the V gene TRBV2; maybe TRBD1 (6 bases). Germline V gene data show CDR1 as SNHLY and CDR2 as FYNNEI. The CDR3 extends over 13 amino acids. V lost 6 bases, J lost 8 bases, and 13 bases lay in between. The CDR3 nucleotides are TGTGCCAGCAGGGGGGCAGCTTCGGAAAAACTGTTTTTT. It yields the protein CASRGAASEKLFF.

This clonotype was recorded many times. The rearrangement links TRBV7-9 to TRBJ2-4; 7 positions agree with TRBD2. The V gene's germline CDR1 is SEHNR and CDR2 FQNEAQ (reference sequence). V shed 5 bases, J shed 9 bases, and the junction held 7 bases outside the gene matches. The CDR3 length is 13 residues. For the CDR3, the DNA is TGTGCCAGCAGCATGGGGGGGGAAGGCATTCAGTACTTC. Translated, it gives CASSMGGEGIQYF.

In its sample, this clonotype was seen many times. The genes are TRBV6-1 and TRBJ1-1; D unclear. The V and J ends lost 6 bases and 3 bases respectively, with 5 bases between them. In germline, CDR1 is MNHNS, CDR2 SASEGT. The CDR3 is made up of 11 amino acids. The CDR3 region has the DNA TGTGCCAGCAGCCGGGACACTGAAGCTTTCTTT. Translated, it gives CASSRDTEAFF.

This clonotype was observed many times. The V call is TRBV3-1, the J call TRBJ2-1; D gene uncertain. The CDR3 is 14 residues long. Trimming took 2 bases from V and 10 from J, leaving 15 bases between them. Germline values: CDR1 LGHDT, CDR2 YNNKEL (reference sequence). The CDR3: CASSQSPRRDEQFF. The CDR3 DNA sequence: TGTGCCAGCAGCCAATCCCCCCGGCGAGACGAGCAGTTCTTC.

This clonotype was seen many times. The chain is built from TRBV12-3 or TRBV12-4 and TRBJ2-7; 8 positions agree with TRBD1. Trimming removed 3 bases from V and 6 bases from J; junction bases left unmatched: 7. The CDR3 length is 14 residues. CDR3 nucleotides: TGTGCCAGCAGTTTGGGGACAGGTTTAGCCGAGCAGTACTTC. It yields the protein CASSLGTGLAEQYF.

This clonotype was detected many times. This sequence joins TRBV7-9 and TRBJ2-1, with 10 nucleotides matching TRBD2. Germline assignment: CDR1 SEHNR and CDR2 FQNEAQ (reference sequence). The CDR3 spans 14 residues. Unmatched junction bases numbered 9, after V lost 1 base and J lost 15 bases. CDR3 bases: TGTGCCAGCAGCTTAGTAGGTAGCGGGAGGCAGCTGTTCTTC. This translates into CASSLVGSGRQLFF.

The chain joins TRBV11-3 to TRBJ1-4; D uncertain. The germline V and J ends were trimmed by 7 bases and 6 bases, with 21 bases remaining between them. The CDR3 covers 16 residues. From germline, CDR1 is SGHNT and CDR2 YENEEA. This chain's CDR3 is CASIANRADKDEKLFF. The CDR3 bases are TGTGCCAGCATCGCGAACCGGGCCGACAAGGATGAAAAACTGTTTTTT.

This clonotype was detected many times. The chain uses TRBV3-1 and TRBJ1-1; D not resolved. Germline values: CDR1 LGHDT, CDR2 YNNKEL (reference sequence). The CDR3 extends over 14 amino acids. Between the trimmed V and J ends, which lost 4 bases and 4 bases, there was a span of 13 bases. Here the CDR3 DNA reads TGTGCCAGCAGCCGGATGGGCGGTCTCACTGAAGCTTTCTTT. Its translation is CASSRMGGLTEAFF.

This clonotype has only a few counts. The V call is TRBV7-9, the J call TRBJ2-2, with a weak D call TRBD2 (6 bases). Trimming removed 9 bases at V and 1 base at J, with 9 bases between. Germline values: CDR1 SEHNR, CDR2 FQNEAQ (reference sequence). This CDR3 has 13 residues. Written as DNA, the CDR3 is TGTGCCAGGGGGGGAGAGAACACCGGGGAGCTGTTTTTT. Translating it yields CARGGENTGELFF.

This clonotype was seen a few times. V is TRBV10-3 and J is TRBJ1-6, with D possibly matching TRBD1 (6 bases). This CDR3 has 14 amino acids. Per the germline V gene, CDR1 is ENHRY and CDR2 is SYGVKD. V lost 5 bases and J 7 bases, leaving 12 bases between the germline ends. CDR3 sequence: CAISPRDKNSPLHF. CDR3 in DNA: TGTGCCATCAGTCCTCGGGACAAGAATTCACCCCTCCACTTT.

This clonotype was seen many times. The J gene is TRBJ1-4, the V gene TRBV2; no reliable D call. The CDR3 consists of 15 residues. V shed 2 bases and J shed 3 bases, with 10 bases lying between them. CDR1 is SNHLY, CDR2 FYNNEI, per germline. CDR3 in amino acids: CASSELRAANEKLFF. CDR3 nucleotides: TGTGCCAGCAGTGAACTCCGGGCCGCTAATGAAAAACTGTTTTTT.

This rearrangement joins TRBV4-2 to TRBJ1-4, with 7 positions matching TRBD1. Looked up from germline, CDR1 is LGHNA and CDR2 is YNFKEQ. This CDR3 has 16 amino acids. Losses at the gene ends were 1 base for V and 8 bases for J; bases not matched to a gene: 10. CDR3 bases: TGTGCCAGCAGCCAAGTCAACAGGGGACCCGAGGAAAAACTGTTTTTT. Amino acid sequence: CASSQVNRGPEEKLFF.

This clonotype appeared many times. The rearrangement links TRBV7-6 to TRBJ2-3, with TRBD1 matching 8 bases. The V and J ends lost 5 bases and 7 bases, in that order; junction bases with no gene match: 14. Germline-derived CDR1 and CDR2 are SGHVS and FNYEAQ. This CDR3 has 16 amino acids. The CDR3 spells CASSANSGGAGNTQYF. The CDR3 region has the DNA TGTGCCAGCAGCGCGAACTCAGGGGGCGCCGGGAATACGCAGTATTTT.

CDR3 nucleotides: TGTGCCAGCAGCGAAGGGACACTCATGAACACTGAAGCTTTCTTT. Translation gives CASSEGTLMNTEAFF. The genes are TRBV13 and TRBJ1-1; a possible D gene is TRBD1 (6 bases). Germline V lookup: CDR1 PRHDT, CDR2 FYEKMQ (reference sequence). V was trimmed by 5 bases and J by 0 bases, leaving 13 bases between them. The CDR3 spans 15 residues.

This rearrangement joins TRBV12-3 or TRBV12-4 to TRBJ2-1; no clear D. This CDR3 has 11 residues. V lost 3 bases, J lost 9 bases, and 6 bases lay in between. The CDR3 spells CASSLTGEQFF. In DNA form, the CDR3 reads TGTGCCAGCAGTTTGACTGGTGAGCAGTTCTTC.

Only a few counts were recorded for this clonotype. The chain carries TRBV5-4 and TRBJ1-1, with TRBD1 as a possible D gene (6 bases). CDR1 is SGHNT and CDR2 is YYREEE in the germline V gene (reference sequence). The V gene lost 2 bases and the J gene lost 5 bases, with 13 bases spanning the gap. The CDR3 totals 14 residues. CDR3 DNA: TGTGCCAGCAGCTTCAGGACAGCGACGACTGAAGCTTTCTTT. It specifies CASSFRTATTEAFF.

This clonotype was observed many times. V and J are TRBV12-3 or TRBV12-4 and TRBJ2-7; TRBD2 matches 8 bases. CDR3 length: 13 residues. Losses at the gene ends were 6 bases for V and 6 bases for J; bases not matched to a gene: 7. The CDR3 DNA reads TGTGCCAGCAGCCGAAGTCGGGGGGGCGAGCAGTACTTC. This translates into CASSRSRGGEQYF.

The CDR3 sequence is CASRRLAGHRFTGELFF. The CDR3, as DNA: TGTGCCAGCAGACGACTAGCGGGCCATAGGTTTACCGGGGAGCTGTTTTTT. The chain couples TRBV12-3 or TRBV12-4 to TRBJ2-2; 10 nucleotides agree with TRBD2. The CDR3 runs 17 residues. After removal of 6 bases from V and 5 bases from J, the junction contained 12 bases not matched to a gene.

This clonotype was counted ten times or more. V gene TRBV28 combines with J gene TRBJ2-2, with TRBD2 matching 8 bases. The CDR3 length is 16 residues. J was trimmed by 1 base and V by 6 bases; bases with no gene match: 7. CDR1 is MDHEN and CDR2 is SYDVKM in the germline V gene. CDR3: CASRDLAGLNTGELFF. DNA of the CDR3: TGTGCCAGCAGGGATTTAGCGGGACTGAACACCGGGGAGCTGTTTTTT.

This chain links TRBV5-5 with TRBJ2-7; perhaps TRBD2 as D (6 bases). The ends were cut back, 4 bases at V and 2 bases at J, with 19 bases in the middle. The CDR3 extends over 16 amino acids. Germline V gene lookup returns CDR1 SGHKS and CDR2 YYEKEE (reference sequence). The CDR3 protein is CASSPSRGSPTYEQYF. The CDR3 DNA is TGTGCCAGCAGCCCCTCTCGGGGGAGTCCGACCTACGAGCAGTACTTC.